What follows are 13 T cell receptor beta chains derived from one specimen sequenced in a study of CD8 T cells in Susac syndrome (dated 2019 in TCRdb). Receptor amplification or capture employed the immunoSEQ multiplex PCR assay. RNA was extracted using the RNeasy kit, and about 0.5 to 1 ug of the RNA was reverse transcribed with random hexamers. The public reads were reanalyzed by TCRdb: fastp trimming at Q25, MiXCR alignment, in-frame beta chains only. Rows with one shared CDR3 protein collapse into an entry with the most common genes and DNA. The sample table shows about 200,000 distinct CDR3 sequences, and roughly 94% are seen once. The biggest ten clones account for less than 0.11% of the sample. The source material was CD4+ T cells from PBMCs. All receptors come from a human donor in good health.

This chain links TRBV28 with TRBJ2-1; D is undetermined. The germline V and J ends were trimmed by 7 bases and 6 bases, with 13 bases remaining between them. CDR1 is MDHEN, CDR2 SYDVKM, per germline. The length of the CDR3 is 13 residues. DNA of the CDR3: TGTGCCAGCACCCGGACCAACGGCAATGAGCAGTTCTTC. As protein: CASTRTNGNEQFF.

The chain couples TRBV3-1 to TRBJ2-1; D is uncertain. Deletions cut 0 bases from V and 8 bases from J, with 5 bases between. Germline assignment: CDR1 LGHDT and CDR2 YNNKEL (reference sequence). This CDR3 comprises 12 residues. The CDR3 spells CASSQDPYEQFF. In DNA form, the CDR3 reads TGTGCCAGCAGCCAAGACCCATATGAGCAGTTCTTC.

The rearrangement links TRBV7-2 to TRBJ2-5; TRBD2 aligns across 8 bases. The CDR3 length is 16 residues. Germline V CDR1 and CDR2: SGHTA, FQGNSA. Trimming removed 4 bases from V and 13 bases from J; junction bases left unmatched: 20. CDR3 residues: CASSSEAGTGGRPTYF. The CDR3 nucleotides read TGTGCCAGCAGCTCCGAGGCCGGCACGGGGGGGCGTCCAACGTACTTC.

DNA for the CDR3: TGCAGTGCTAGGACTAGTATCATGACAGATACGCAGTATTTT. Protein: CSARTSIMTDTQYF. V usage is TRBV20-1 and J usage is TRBJ2-3, with D possibly TRBD2 on 6 matching bases. Trimming took 3 bases from V and 3 from J, leaving 13 bases between them. The CDR3 length is 14 residues. Germline CDR1 reads DFQATT; CDR2 reads SNEGSKA (reference sequence).

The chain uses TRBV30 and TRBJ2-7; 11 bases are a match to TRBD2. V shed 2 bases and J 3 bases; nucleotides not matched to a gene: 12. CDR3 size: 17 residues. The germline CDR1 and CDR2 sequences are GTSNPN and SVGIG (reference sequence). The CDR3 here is CAWSPPPTSGKVYEQYV. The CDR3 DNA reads TGTGCCTGGAGTCCTCCTCCGACTAGCGGGAAGGTCTACGAGCAGTACGTC.

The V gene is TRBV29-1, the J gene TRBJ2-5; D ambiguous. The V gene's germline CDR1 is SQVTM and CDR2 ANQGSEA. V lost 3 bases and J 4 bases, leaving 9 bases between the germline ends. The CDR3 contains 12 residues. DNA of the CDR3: TGCAGCGTTGATAGGGTAGGAGAGACCCAGTACTTC. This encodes CSVDRVGETQYF.

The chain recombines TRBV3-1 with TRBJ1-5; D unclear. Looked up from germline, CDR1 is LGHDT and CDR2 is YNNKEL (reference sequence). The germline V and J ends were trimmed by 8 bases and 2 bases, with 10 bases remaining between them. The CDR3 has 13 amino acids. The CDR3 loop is CASAAGGNQPQHF. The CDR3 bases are TGTGCCAGCGCCGCAGGTGGCAATCAGCCCCAGCATTTT.

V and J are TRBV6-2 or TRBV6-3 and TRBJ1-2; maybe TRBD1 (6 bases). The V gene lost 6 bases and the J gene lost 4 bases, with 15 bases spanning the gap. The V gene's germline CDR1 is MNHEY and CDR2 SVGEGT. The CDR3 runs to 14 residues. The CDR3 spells CASSVQGRVYGYTF. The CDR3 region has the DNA TGTGCCAGCAGCGTACAGGGCCGGGTCTATGGCTACACCTTC.

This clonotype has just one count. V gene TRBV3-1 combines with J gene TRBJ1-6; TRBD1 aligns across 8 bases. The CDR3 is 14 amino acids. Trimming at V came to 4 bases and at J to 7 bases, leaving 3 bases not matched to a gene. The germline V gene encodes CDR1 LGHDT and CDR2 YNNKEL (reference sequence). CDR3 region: CASSRRDRNSPLHF. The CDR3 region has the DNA TGTGCCAGCAGCCGAAGGGACAGGAATTCACCCCTCCACTTT.

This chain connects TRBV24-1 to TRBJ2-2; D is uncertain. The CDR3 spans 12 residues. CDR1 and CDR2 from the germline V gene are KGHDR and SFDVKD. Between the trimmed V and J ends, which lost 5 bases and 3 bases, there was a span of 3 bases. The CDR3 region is CATSGDTGELFF. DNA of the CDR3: TGTGCCACCAGTGGCGACACCGGGGAGCTGTTTTTT.

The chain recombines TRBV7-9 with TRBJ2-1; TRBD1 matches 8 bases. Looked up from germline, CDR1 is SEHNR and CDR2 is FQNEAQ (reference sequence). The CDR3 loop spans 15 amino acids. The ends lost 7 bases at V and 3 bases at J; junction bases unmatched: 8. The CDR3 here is CASTTGGTGYNEQFF. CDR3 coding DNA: TGTGCCAGCACCACAGGGGGGACCGGCTACAATGAGCAGTTCTTC.

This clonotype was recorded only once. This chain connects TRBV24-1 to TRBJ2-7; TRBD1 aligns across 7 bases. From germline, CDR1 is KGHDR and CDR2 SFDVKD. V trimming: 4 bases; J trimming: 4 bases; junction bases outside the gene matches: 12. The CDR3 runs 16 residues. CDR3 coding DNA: TGTGCCACCAGTGACTTCCGGACAGGACCCAAATACGAGCAGTACTTC. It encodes CATSDFRTGPKYEQYF.

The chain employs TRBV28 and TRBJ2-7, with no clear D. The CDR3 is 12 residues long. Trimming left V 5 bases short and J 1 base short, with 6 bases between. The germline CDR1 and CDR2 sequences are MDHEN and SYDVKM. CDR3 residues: CASSAASYEQYV. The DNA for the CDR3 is TGTGCCAGCAGTGCAGCGTCCTACGAGCAGTACGTC.